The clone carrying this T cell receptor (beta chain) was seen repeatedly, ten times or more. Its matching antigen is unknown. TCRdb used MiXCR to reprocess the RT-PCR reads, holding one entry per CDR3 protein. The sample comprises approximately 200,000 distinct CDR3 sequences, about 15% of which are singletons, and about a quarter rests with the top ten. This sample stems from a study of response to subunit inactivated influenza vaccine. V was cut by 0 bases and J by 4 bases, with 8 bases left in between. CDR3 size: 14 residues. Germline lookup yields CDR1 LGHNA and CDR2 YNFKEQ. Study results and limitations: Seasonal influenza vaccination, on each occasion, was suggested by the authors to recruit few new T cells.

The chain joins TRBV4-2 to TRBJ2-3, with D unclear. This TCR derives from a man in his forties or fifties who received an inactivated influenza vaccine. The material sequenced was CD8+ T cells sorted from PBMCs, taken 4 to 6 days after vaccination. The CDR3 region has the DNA TGTGCCAGCAGCCAAGATCTTGGGTCAGATACGCAGTATTTT. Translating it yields CASSQDLGSDTQYF.